This TCR beta chain was profiled in a study of T cell repertoires in cytomegalovirus infection. Study information: The authors relied on CMV epitopes, both recently identified HLA-C-restricted and well-studied HLA-B-restricted. From public TCR beta signatures came an indication of both CMV infection and matching HLA type.

TCRdb recomputed calls from the reads with MiXCR, one row per CDR3 protein. Of 450,000 to 650,000 distinct CDR3 sequences in the sample, 40% were seen once. Worth noting for this clonotype: Antigen unknown.

The study's findings and limits: It was HLA-C-restricted CMV-specific TCR beta clonotypes that dominated the response ex vivo. Cumulative frequency (of public TCR beta family members) identified carriers of CMV plus the relevant HLA.

With 4 bases removed from V and 6 bases from J, the gap between germline ends came to 16 bases. This CDR3 is built from 15 residues. The germline V gene has CDR1 MGHDK and CDR2 SYGVNS. This chain links TRBV25-1 with TRBJ2-1; D not resolved. Sequences were derived from cultured PBMCs, sampled from culture after CMV antigen stimulation. The TCR originated in a human donor in good health (CMV status not recorded). Some clones in this sample may be carry-over from other donors' samples. The chain's CDR3 is CASSGVSQVFNEQFF. CDR3 sequence (DNA): TGTGCCAGCAGTGGCGTGTCTCAGGTATTCAATGAGCAGTTCTTC. The full variable domain, completed using reference TRBV25-1 and TRBJ2-1, is EADIYQTPRYLVIGTGKKITLECSQTMGHDKMYWYQQDPGMELHLIHYSYGVNSTEKGDLSSESTVSRIRTEHFPLTLESARPSHTSQYLCASSGVSQVFNEQFFGPGTRLTVL.